Below, 30 T cell receptor beta chains from the same sample are listed, as sequenced in a study of cytomegalovirus exposure and HLA in healthy donors. Primers: 60 Vbeta forward and 13 Jbeta reverse. Method: immunoSEQ multiplex PCR; TCRdb's copy keeps in-frame clones and lacks some. The repertoire holds around 170,000 clones, with roughly 70% as singletons. The sequencing input was PBMCs. The receptors were gathered from a girl aged 10-17 years in good health and CMV-seronegative.

This clone was counted a single time. The gene calls are TRBV7-9 and TRBJ2-7, with TRBD1 as a possible D gene (5 bases). Between the trimmed V and J ends, which lost 0 bases and 0 bases, there was a span of 9 bases. CDR3 length: 15 amino acids. Germline assignment: CDR1 SEHNR and CDR2 FQNEAQ (reference sequence). The CDR3 bases are TGTGCCAGCAGCTTAGCGGGGCCCATCTCCTACGAGCAGTACTTC. Residues: CASSLAGPISYEQYF.

The chain uses TRBV29-1 and TRBJ2-7; TRBD2 might be the D (5 bases). The CDR3 is 12 amino acids. The ends were cut back, 3 bases at V and 3 bases at J, with 9 bases in the middle. Germline V CDR1 and CDR2: SQVTM, ANQGSEA. CDR3 bases: TGCAGCGTTGATGAGGGAGACTACGAGCAGTACTTC. It specifies CSVDEGDYEQYF.

This clone was seen more than once but under ten times. The chain joins TRBV13 to TRBJ2-3; 9 positions agree with TRBD2. Per the germline V gene, CDR1 is PRHDT and CDR2 is FYEKMQ (reference sequence). With 5 bases clipped from V and 0 bases from J, the junction kept 18 bases outside the gene matches. This CDR3 region has 20 residues. Written as DNA, the CDR3 is TGTGCCAGCAGCGCCATTGGTAGCGGGGGCCTAAAATCTAGCACAGATACGCAGTATTTT. Translation: CASSAIGSGGLKSSTDTQYF.

The V gene is TRBV5-8, the J gene TRBJ1-5; 8 bases line up with TRBD1. Germline V gives CDR1 SGHTS, CDR2 YDEGEE. Trimming removed 0 bases from V and 1 base from J; junction bases left unmatched: 9. This CDR3 region has 18 residues. CDR3 nucleotide sequence: TGTGCCAGCAGCTTGGAGGGGAAACGGACAGGGAGCAATCAGCCCCAGCATTTT. Residues: CASSLEGKRTGSNQPQHF.

The V call is TRBV5-1, the J call TRBJ2-1; 9 positions match TRBD1. Germline CDR1 SGHRS, CDR2 YFSETQ. This CDR3 has 14 residues. Trimming took 4 bases from V and 6 from J; bases not matched to a gene: 5. In DNA form, the CDR3 reads TGCGCCAGCAGCATACAGGGGGCGATCAATGAGCAGTTCTTC. It specifies CASSIQGAINEQFF.

This chain uses TRBV5-1 with TRBJ2-3; D is undetermined. The CDR3 sequence is 14 residues long. Germline V lookup: CDR1 SGHRS, CDR2 YFSETQ. The germline V and J ends were trimmed by 4 bases and 0 bases, with 9 bases remaining between them. The CDR3 coding sequence is TGCGCCAGCAGCCAACGGTCAAGCACAGATACGCAGTATTTT. Protein sequence: CASSQRSSTDTQYF. The full variable domain, completed using reference TRBV5-1 and TRBJ2-3, is KAGVTQTPRYLIKTRGQQVTLSCSPISGHRSVSWYQQTPGQGLQFLFEYFSETQRNKGNFPGRFSGRQFSNSRSEMNVSTLELGDSALYLCASSQRSSTDTQYFGPGTRLTVL.

The chain uses TRBV7-8 and TRBJ2-5; TRBD2 agrees at 7 bases. The CDR3 has 13 residues. V was clipped by 3 bases and J by 7 bases; unmatched bases: 5. Germline-derived CDR1 and CDR2 are SGHVS and FQNEAQ. CDR3 nucleotide sequence: TGTGCCAGCAGCTTCTCCACGGGGGGGACCCAGTACTTC. This translates into CASSFSTGGTQYF.

The chain employs TRBV4-1 and TRBJ2-3, with 10 positions matching TRBD2. The CDR3 sequence is 16 residues long. J gave up 5 bases and V 2 bases, and 7 bases lay outside the gene matches. CDR1 is MGHRA, CDR2 YSYEKL, per germline. The DNA of the CDR3 is TGCGCCAGCAGCCAAAGGGAATGGACTAGCGGAGATACGCAGTATTTT. Translating gives CASSQREWTSGDTQYF.

The V and J genes are TRBV5-1 and TRBJ2-2, with D unclear. The CDR3 length is 12 residues. Germline-derived CDR1 and CDR2 are SGHRS and YFSETQ. Trimming left V 2 bases short and J 8 bases short, with 7 bases between. The CDR3 sequence is CASSFELGELFF. The CDR3 DNA follows: TGCGCCAGCAGCTTTGAGTTGGGGGAGCTGTTTTTT.

This clone was detected a few times. The genes are TRBV7-7 and TRBJ2-1, with TRBD2 as a possible D gene (5 bases). The length of the CDR3 is 14 residues. Germline V gene data show CDR1 as SSHAT and CDR2 as FNYEAQ (reference sequence). V shed 1 base and J shed 1 base, with 5 bases lying between them. The CDR3 sequence is CASSLGGSYNEQFF. The CDR3 coding sequence is TGTGCCAGCAGCTTAGGAGGGTCCTACAATGAGCAGTTCTTC. Together with reference TRBV7-7 and TRBJ2-1, the CDR3 gives the full variable domain: GAGVSQSPRYKVTKRGQDVTLRCDPISSHATLYWYQQALGQGPEFLTYFNYEAQPDKSGLPSDRFSAERPEGSISTLTIQRTEQRDSAMYRCASSLGGSYNEQFFGPGTRLTVL.

This chain links TRBV2 with TRBJ1-5; TRBD1 agrees at 8 bases. The CDR3 runs 14 residues. The J segment lost 3 bases and the V segment lost 7 bases, leaving 5 bases of the junction unmatched. The germline CDR1 and CDR2 sequences are SNHLY and FYNNEI. The CDR3 spells CASKGTGHNQPQHF. CDR3 DNA sequence: TGTGCCAGCAAAGGGACAGGTCACAATCAGCCCCAGCATTTT.

The chain employs TRBV2 and TRBJ2-5; TRBD1 agrees at 7 bases. The V and J ends lost 7 bases and 1 base, in that order; junction bases with no gene match: 3. The CDR3 spans 13 residues. Germline CDR1 reads SNHLY; CDR2 reads FYNNEI. The CDR3 DNA reads TGTGCCAGCAAGGGGACAGTCCAAGAGACCCAGTACTTC. Translating gives CASKGTVQETQYF.

This CDR3 is CASNKRGLRDTQYF. The CDR3, as DNA: TGTGCCAGCAACAAGAGGGGACTCAGAGATACGCAGTATTTT. The chain recombines TRBV6-5 with TRBJ2-3; TRBD2 might be the D (6 bases). The CDR3 is 14 amino acids. Germline V gene lookup returns CDR1 MNHEY and CDR2 SVGAGI. Trimming left V 7 bases short and J 5 bases short, with 16 bases between.

The rearrangement links TRBV7-9 to TRBJ2-2; the match to TRBD1 covers 8 bases. Per the germline V gene, CDR1 is SEHNR and CDR2 is FQNEAQ (reference sequence). Trimming took 5 bases from V and 7 from J; bases not matched to a gene: 12. The CDR3 extends over 16 amino acids. CDR3 region: CASSVQGRQGIGELFF. CDR3 nucleotide sequence: TGTGCCAGCAGCGTCCAGGGAAGACAGGGGATCGGGGAGCTGTTTTTT.

Only a few counts were recorded for this clone. The chain employs TRBV6-1 and TRBJ2-7; 7 positions agree with TRBD1. The CDR3 runs to 14 residues. CDR1 is MNHNS, CDR2 SASEGT, per germline. Germline trimming cut 6 bases from V and 2 bases from J; bases unmatched to any gene: 7. CDR3 sequence reads: CASRYRDSPYEQYF. The CDR3 DNA reads TGTGCCAGCAGATACCGGGACAGTCCCTACGAGCAGTACTTC.

This chain links TRBV10-3 with TRBJ2-7; D gene uncertain. V was shortened by 11 bases and J by 5 bases, with 19 bases between the two germline ends. Germline loops: CDR1 ENHRY, CDR2 SYGVKD. The CDR3 runs 13 residues. The CDR3 sequence is CASRVPFLDEQYF. CDR3 coding DNA: TGTGCCTCCCGGGTCCCCTTCCTGGACGAGCAGTACTTC.

This clone has only a few counts. This rearrangement joins TRBV5-4 to TRBJ1-2; D perhaps matches TRBD1 (5 bases). V lost 1 base and J lost 3, with 10 bases in between. CDR1 is SGHNT, CDR2 YYREEE, per germline (reference sequence). The CDR3 covers 14 residues. CDR3 in amino acids: CASSLYGRDYGYTF. CDR3 in DNA: TGTGCCAGCAGCTTGTATGGCAGGGACTATGGCTACACCTTC.

The V call is TRBV5-6, the J call TRBJ1-4; D perhaps matches TRBD1 (5 bases). Germline V gene sequence: CDR1 SGHDT, CDR2 YYEEEE. The V end lost 4 bases, the J end lost 6 bases, and 13 bases lay between the germline ends. The CDR3 consists of 14 residues. The CDR3 region has the DNA TGTGCCAGCAGCCCCACAGGTGTCCATGAAAAACTGTTTTTT. It encodes CASSPTGVHEKLFF.

This clone has more than one count but fewer than ten. V usage is TRBV9 and J usage is TRBJ2-7, with a weak D call TRBD2 (5 bases). Trimming cost V 0 bases and J 5 bases, with 9 bases left between them. The CDR3 runs 13 residues. Germline V lookup: CDR1 SGDLS, CDR2 YYNGEE. The CDR3 sequence is CASSVDRGNEQYF. The CDR3 region has the DNA TGTGCCAGCAGCGTAGATCGAGGGAACGAGCAGTACTTC.

The chain carries TRBV5-1 and TRBJ1-4, with TRBD1 matching 9 bases. CDR3 length equals 15 residues. Trimming took 2 bases from V and 6 from J; bases not matched to a gene: 5. In germline, CDR1 is SGHRS, CDR2 YFSETQ. The CDR3 DNA reads TGCGCCAGCAGCTTACAGGGGGCGTCGGATGAAAAACTGTTTTTT. It specifies CASSLQGASDEKLFF.

The chain combines TRBV5-5 with TRBJ1-6; D not certain. CDR1 and CDR2 from the germline V gene are SGHKS and YYEKEE (reference sequence). Trimming left V 0 bases short and J 10 bases short, with 14 bases between. There are 15 residues in the CDR3. CDR3 nucleotide sequence: TGTGCCAGCAGCTTGGGTCCCTATGCGGAGTCACCCCTCCACTTT. It is translated as CASSLGPYAESPLHF.

The V and J genes are TRBV11-2 and TRBJ2-7; TRBD1 matches 8 bases. CDR3 length: 15 amino acids. CDR1 SGHAT and CDR2 FQNNGV come from the germline V gene. V dropped 5 bases and J dropped 2; count of bases not matched to a gene: 8. CDR3 sequence reads: CASSADRVMAYEQYF. CDR3 coding DNA: TGTGCCAGCAGCGCGGACAGGGTCATGGCCTACGAGCAGTACTTC.

This clone has a handful of counts. This chain joins TRBV5-4 and TRBJ2-3; 9 bases align to TRBD2. With 2 bases clipped from V and 1 base from J, the junction kept 2 bases outside the gene matches. From germline, CDR1 is SGHNT and CDR2 YYREEE (reference sequence). The CDR3 totals 15 residues. The CDR3 DNA is TGTGCCAGCAGCTTTCCTAGCGGGGGCACAGATACGCAGTATTTT. Amino acid sequence: CASSFPSGGTDTQYF.

V and J are TRBV6-6 and TRBJ1-5; a weak D match, TRBD1 (6 bases). Trimming removed 7 bases at V and 6 bases at J, with 19 bases between. The length of the CDR3 is 15 residues. CDR1 and CDR2 from the germline V gene are MNHNY and SVGAGI (reference sequence). CDR3 nucleotides: TGTGCCAGCACCTTTTCTACAGGGTTCAGTCAGCCCCAGCATTTT. Translating it yields CASTFSTGFSQPQHF.

The chain carries TRBV2 and TRBJ2-3; 11 nucleotides line up with TRBD2. There are 18 residues in the CDR3. Germline V gene lookup returns CDR1 SNHLY and CDR2 FYNNEI. The junction had 13 bases not matched to a gene; V was cut back by 6 bases and J by 2 bases. The CDR3: CASSVEIAGGPITDTQYF. CDR3 in DNA: TGTGCCAGCAGCGTAGAAATAGCGGGGGGGCCGATCACAGATACGCAGTATTTT.

The J gene is TRBJ1-2, the V gene TRBV10-2, with 9 bases lining up with TRBD1. V gave up 6 bases and J gave up 8 bases; unmatched junction bases: 7. The CDR3 has 13 residues. Germline V gene lookup returns CDR1 WSHSY and CDR2 SAAADI. In nucleotides, the CDR3 is TGCGCCAGCAGCCCCGACAGGGGGAAAGGCTACACCTTC. Residues: CASSPDRGKGYTF.

As to this clone: Different DNA sequences within this sample yield the same CDR3. The chain is built from TRBV14 and TRBJ1-1; D call uncertain. The CDR3 covers 13 residues. The V gene's germline CDR1 is SGHDN and CDR2 FVKESK. V was pared by 0 bases and J by 0 bases, with 2 bases between. The CDR3 DNA reads as TGTGCCAGCAGCCAAGACTTGAACACTGAAGCTTTCTTT. Protein: CASSQDLNTEAFF. Together with reference TRBV14 and TRBJ1-1, the CDR3 gives the full variable domain: EAGVTQFPSHSVIEKGQTVTLRCDPISGHDNLYWYRRVMGKEIKFLLHFVKESKQDESGMPNNRFLAERTGGTYSTLKVQPAELEDSGVYFCASSQDLNTEAFFGQGTRLTVV.

The chain joins TRBV7-3 to TRBJ2-3; a possible D gene is TRBD1 (6 bases). The CDR3 covers 12 residues. The germline gives CDR1 SGHTA, CDR2 FQGTGA. V was pared by 5 bases and J by 14 bases, with 17 bases between. The CDR3 sequence is CASSASGTKRYF. The DNA for the CDR3 is TGTGCCAGCAGCGCATCCGGGACAAAACGGTATTTT.

The chain uses TRBV2 and TRBJ1-3; D uncertain. The germline V and J ends were trimmed by 6 bases and 5 bases, with 17 bases remaining between them. From germline, CDR1 is SNHLY and CDR2 FYNNEI. This CDR3 has 15 residues. CDR3 DNA: TGTGCCAGCAGGGCCCTTCGTGGCCCTCGAAACACCATATATTTT. This encodes CASRALRGPRNTIYF.

This rearrangement joins TRBV5-1 to TRBJ1-6; weak D call: TRBD1 (6 bases). Germline V gives CDR1 SGHRS, CDR2 YFSETQ. Trimming took off 2 bases at V and 5 bases at J, with 11 bases between the two ends. The CDR3 loop spans 15 amino acids. The CDR3 region has the DNA TGCGCCAGCAGCTTAGTGGGACAAAATAATTCACCCCTCCACTTT. Protein sequence: CASSLVGQNNSPLHF.